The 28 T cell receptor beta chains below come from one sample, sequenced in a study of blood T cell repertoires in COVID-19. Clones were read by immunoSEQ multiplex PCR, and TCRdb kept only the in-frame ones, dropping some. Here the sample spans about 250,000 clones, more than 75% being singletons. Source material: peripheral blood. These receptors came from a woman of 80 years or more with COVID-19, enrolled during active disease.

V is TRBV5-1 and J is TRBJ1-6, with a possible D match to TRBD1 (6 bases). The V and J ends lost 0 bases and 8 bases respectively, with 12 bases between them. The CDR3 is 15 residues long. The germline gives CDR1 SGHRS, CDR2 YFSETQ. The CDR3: CASSLGREGDSPLHF. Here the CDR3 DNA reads TGCGCCAGCAGCTTGGGGCGGGAGGGGGATTCACCCCTCCACTTT.

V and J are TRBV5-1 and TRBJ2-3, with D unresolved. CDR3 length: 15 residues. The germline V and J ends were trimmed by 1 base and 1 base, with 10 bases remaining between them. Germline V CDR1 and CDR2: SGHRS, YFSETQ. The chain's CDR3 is CASSLTAGRTDTQYF. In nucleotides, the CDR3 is TGCGCCAGCAGCTTGACGGCTGGGCGCACAGATACGCAGTATTTT.

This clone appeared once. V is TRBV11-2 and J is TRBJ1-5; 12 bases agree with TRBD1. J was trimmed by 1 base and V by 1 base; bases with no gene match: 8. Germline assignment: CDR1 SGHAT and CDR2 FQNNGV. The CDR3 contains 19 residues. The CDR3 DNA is TGTGCCAGCAGCTTAGGGGGACAGGGGGCAGGCTGGAGCAATCAGCCCCAGCATTTT. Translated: CASSLGGQGAGWSNQPQHF. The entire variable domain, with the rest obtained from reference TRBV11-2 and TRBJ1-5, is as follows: EAGVAQSPRYKIIEKRQSVAFWCNPISGHATLYWYQQILGQGPKLLIQFQNNGVVDDSQLPKDRFSAERLKGVDSTLKIQPAKLEDSAVYLCASSLGGQGAGWSNQPQHFGDGTRLSIL.

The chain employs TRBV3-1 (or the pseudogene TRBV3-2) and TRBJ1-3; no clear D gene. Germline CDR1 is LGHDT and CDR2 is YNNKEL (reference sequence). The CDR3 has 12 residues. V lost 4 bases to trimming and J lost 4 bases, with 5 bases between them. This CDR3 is CASSPMGNTIYF. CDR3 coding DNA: TGTGCCAGCAGCCCTATGGGAAACACCATATATTTT.

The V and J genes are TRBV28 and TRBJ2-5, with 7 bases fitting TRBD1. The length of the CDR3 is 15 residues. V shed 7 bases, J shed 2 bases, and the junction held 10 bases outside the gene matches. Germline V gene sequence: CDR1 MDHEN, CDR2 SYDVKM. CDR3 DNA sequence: TGTGCCAGCAACCGACCGGACAGGCGTCAAGAGACCCAGTACTTC. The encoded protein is CASNRPDRRQETQYF.

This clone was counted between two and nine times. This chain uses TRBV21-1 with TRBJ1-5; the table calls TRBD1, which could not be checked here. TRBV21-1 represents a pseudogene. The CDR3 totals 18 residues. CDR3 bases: TGTGCCGAACGGGGTGGGATTGACAGGGGATACCACAATCAGCCCCAGCATTTT. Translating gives CAERGGIDRGYHNQPQHF.

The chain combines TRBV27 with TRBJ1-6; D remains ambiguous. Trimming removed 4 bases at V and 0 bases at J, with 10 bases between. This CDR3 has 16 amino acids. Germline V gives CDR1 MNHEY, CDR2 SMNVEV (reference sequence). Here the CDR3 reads CASSSELSSYNSPLHF. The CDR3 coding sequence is TGTGCCAGCAGTTCCGAGTTAAGCTCCTATAATTCACCCCTCCACTTT.

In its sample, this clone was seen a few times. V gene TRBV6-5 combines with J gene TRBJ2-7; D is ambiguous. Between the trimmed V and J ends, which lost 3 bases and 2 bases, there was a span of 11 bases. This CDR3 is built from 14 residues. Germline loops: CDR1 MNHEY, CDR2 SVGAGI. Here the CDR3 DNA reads TGTGCCAGCAGTTATTACAGTGTCACCTACGAGCAGTACTTC. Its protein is CASSYYSVTYEQYF.

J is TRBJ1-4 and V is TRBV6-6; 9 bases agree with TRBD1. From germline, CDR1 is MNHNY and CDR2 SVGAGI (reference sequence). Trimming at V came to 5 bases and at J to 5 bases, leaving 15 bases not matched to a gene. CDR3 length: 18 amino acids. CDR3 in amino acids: CASSLSPGTGWGNEKLFF. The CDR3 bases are TGTGCCAGCAGTCTTTCCCCCGGGACAGGGTGGGGGAATGAAAAACTGTTTTTT.

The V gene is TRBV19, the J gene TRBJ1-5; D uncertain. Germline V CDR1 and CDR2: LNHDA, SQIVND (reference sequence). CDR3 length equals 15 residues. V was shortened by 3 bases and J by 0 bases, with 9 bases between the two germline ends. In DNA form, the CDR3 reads TGTGCCAGTAGTATTAGTGAGAATAGCAATCAGCCCCAGCATTTT. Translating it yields CASSISENSNQPQHF.

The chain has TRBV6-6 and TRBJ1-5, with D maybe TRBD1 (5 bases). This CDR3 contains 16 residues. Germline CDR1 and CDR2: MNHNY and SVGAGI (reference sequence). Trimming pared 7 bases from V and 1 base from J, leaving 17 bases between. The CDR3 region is CASTGFAVRSNQPQHF. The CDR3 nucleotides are TGTGCCAGCACAGGGTTTGCTGTCAGGAGCAATCAGCCCCAGCATTTT.

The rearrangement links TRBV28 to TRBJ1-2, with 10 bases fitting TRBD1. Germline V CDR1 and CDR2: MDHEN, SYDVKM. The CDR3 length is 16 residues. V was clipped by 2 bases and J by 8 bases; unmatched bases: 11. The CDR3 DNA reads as TGTGCCAGCAGTTTACCATCCGGGACAGGGGCGGGGGGCTACACCTTC. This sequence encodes CASSLPSGTGAGGYTF.

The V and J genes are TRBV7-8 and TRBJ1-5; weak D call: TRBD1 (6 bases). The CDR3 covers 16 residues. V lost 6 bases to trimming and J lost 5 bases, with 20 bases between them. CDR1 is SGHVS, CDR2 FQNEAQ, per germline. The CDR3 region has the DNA TGTGCCAGCAGTTCAAACAGGGTTACTTCGTATCAGCCCCAGCATTTT. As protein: CASSSNRVTSYQPQHF.

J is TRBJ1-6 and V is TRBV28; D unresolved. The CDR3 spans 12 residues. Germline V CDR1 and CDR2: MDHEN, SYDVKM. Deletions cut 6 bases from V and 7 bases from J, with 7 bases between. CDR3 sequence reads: CASRFRNSPLHF. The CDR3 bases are TGTGCCAGCAGGTTCAGAAATTCACCCCTCCACTTT. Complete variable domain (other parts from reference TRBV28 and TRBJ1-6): DVKVTQSSRYLVKRTGEKVFLECVQDMDHENMFWYRQDPGLGLRLIYFSYDVKMKEKGDIPEGYSVSREKKERFSLILESASTNQTSMYLCASRFRNSPLHFGNGTRLTVT.

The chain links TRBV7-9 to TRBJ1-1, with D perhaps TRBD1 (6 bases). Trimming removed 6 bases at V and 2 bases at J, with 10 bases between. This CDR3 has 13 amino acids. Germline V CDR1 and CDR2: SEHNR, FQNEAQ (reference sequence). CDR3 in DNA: TGTGCCAGCAGTCTACAGGGTAACACTGAAGCTTTCTTT. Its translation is CASSLQGNTEAFF.

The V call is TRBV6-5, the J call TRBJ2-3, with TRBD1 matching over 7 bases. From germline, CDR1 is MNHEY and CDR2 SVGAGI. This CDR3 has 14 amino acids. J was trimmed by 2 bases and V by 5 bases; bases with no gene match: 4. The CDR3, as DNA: TGTGCCAGCAGTCTGGACAGGCCCACAGATACGCAGTATTTT. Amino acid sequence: CASSLDRPTDTQYF.

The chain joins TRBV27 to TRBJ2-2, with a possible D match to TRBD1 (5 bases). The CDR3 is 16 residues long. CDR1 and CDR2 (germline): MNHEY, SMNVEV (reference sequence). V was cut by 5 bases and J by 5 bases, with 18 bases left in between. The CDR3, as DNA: TGTGCCAGCAGTGACAGACCCCCGGGTCTTACCGGGGAGCTGTTTTTT. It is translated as CASSDRPPGLTGELFF.

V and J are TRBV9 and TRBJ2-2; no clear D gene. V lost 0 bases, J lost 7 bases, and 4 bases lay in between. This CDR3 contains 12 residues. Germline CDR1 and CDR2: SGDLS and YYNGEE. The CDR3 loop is CASSVALGELFF. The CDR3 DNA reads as TGTGCCAGCAGCGTAGCTCTCGGGGAGCTGTTTTTT.

CDR3 in amino acids: CASSPRERGSGNTIYF. CDR3 coding DNA: TGTGCCAGCTCACCACGGGAAAGGGGTTCTGGAAACACCATATATTTT. This chain uses TRBV18 with TRBJ1-3; TRBD1 might be the D (5 bases). V shed 1 base and J shed 1 base, with 11 bases lying between them. Germline V gene lookup returns CDR1 KGHSH and CDR2 LQKENI. The CDR3 is 16 residues long.

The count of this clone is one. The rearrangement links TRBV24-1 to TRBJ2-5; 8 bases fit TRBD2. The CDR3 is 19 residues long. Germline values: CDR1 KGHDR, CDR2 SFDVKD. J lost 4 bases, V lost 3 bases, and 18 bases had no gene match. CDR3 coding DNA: TGTGCCACCAGTGATCCAGGACAGAGACGGGGCGGGGGGCCAGAGACCCAGTACTTC. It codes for CATSDPGQRRGGGPETQYF.

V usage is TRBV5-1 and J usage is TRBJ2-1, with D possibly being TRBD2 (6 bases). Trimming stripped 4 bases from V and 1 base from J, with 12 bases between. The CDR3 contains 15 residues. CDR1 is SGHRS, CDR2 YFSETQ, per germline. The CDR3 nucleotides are TGCGCCAGCAGCATGATCGGGACTTCCTACAATGAGCAGTTCTTC. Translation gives CASSMIGTSYNEQFF.

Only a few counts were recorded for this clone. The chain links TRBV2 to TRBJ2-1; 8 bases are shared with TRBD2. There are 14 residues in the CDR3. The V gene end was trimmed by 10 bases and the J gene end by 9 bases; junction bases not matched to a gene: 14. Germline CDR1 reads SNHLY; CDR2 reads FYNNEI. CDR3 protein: CATPPDGGAGEQFF. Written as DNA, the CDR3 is TGTGCCACCCCACCTGACGGGGGGGCCGGTGAGCAGTTCTTC.

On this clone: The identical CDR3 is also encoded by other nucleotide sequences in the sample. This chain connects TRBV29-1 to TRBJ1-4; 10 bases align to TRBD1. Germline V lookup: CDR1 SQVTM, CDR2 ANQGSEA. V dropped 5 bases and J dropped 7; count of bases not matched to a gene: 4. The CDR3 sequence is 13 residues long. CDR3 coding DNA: TGCAGCGTTCAAGGACAGGGGGGTGAAAAACTGTTTTTT. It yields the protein CSVQGQGGEKLFF.

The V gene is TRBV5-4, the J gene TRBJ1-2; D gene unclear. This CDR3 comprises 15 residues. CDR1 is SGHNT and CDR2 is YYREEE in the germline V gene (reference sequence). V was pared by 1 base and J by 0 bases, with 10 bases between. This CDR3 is CASSLQSGTNYGYTF. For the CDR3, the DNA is TGTGCCAGCAGCTTGCAGTCGGGGACTAACTATGGCTACACCTTC.

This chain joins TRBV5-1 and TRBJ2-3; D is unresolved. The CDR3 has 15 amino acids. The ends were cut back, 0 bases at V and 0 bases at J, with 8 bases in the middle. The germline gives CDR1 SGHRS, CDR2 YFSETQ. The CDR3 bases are TGCGCCAGCAGCTTGGCCAGGCCTAGCACAGATACGCAGTATTTT. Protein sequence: CASSLARPSTDTQYF.

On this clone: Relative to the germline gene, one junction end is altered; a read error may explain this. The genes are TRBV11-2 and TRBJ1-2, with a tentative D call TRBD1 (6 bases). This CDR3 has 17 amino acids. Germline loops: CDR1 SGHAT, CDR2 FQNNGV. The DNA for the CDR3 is TGTGCCAGCAGCTTGGCCCCTTGGACAGCGTTTAACTATGGCTGCACCTTC. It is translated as CASSLAPWTAFNYGCTF.

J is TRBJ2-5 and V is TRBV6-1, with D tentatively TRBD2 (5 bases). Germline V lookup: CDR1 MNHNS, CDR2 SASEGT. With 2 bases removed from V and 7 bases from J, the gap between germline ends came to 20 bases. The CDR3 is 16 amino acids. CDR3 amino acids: CASSESPDWKIWTQYF. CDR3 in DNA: TGTGCCAGCAGTGAATCTCCGGACTGGAAGATATGGACCCAGTACTTC.

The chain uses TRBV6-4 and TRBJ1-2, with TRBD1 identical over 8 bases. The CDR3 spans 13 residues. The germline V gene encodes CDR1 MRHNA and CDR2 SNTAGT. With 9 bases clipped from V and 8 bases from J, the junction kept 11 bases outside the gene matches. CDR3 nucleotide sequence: TGTGCCAGTAGTCCACAGGGGGTAGGAGGCTACACCTTC. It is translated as CASSPQGVGGYTF.